This T cell receptor beta chain was recovered during a study of CD8+ T cells in alopecia areata. Indicated treatment: oral pan-JAK inhibitor, 5-10 mg twice daily. With regard to this clone: Its target is not known.

Extraction of RNA preceded its reverse transcription into cDNA, which served as the sequencing template. This table comes from immunoSEQ multiplex PCR, and its TCRdb copy is limited to in-frame clones, with some not included. The sample contains 270,000 or so clones, roughly 60% of which appear only once. Points from the study as a whole: Persistence in scalp and blood during tofacitinib was observed for many expanded lesional clones.

Deletions cut 2 bases from V and 7 bases from J, with 9 bases between. This CDR3 contains 13 residues. Germline V gene sequence: CDR1 MNHEY, CDR2 SVGAGI. The specimen comprised CD4+ T cells sorted from blood, sampled at week 24, from a patient treated with tofacitinib. The TCR sequence derives from a human donor with alopecia areata. This rearrangement joins TRBV6-5 to TRBJ2-4; a weak D match, TRBD2 (6 bases). Here the CDR3 DNA reads TGTGCCAGCAGTTACGGGCGGGGCAACATTCAGTACTTC. This encodes CASSYGRGNIQYF.